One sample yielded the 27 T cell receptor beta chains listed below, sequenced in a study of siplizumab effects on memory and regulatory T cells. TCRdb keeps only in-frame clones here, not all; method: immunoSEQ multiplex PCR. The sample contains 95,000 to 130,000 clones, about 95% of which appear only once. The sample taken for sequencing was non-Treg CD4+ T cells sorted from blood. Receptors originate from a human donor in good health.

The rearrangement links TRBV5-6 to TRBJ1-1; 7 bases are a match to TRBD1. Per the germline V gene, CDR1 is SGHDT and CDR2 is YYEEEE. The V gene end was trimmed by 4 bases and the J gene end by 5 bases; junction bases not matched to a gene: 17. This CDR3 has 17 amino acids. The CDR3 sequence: CASSPEKRPRGRTEAFF. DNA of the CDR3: TGTGCCAGCAGCCCGGAAAAGCGGCCTAGGGGGCGGACTGAAGCTTTCTTT. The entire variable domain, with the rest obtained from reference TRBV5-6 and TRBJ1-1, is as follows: DAGVTQSPTHLIKTRGQQVTLRCSPKSGHDTVSWYQQALGQGPQFIFQYYEEEERQRGNFPDRFSGHQFPNYSSELNVNALLLGDSALYLCASSPEKRPRGRTEAFFGQGTRLTVV.

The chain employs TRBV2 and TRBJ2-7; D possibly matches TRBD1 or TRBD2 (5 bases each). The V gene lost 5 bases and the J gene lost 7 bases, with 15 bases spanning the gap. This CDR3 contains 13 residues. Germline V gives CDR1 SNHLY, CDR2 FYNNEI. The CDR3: CASSILGVREQYF. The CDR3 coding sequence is TGTGCCAGCAGTATCTTGGGGGTGCGGGAGCAGTACTTC.

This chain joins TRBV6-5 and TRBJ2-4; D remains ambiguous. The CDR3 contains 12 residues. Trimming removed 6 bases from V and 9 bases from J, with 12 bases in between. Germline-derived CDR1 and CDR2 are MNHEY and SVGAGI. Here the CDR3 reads CASRPPGGIQYF. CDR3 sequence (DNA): TGTGCCAGCAGGCCCCCGGGTGGCATTCAGTACTTC.

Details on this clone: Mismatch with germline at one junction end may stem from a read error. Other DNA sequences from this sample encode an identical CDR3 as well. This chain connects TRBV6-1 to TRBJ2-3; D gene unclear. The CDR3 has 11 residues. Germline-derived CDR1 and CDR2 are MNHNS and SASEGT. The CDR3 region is CASSEGYTQYF. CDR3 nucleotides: TGTGCTAGCAGTGAAGGATATACGCAGTATTTT.

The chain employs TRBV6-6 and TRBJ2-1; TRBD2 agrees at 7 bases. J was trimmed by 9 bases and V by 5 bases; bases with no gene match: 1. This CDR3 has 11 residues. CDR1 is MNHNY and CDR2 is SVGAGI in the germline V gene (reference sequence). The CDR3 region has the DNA TGTGCCAGCAGTGCGGGAGTTGAGCAGTTCTTC. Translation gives CASSAGVEQFF.

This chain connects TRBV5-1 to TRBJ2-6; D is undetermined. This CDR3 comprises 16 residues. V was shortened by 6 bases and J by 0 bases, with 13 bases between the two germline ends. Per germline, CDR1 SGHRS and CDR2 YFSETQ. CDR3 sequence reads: CASMRTAGSGANVLTF. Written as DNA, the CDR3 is TGCGCCAGCATGCGGACGGCAGGCTCTGGGGCCAACGTCCTGACTTTC.

The CDR3 nucleotides read TGTGCCAGCAGCGTAGAGGTGAACACTGAAGCTTTCTTT. As protein: CASSVEVNTEAFF. V usage is TRBV9 and J usage is TRBJ1-1; D not resolved. V lost 0 bases and J lost 0, with 3 bases in between. Germline V gene sequence: CDR1 SGDLS, CDR2 YYNGEE. The CDR3 has 13 amino acids.

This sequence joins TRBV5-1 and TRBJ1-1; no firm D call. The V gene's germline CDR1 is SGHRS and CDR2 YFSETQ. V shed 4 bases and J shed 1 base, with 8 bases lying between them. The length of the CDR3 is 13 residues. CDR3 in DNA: TGCGCCAGCAGCCACCCAGGGAACACTGAAGCTTTCTTT. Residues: CASSHPGNTEAFF. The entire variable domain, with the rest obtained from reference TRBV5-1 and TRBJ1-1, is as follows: KAGVTQTPRYLIKTRGQQVTLSCSPISGHRSVSWYQQTPGQGLQFLFEYFSETQRNKGNFPGRFSGRQFSNSRSEMNVSTLELGDSALYLCASSHPGNTEAFFGQGTRLTVV.

CDR3 coding DNA: TGTGCCAGCACAGGGGAGTACCAAGAGACCCAGTACTTC. Its translation is CASTGEYQETQYF. The rearrangement joins TRBV7-2 to TRBJ2-5, with TRBD1 as a possible D gene (6 bases). The CDR3 loop spans 13 amino acids. Deletions cut 7 bases from V and 0 bases from J, with 9 bases between. The germline V gene has CDR1 SGHTA and CDR2 FQGNSA.

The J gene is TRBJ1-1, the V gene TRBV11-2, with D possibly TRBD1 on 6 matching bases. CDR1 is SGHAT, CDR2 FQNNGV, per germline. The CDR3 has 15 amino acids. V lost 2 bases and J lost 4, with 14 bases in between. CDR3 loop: CASSLIRTAGTEAFF. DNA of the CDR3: TGTGCCAGCAGCTTAATCAGGACAGCGGGCACTGAAGCTTTCTTT.

The CDR3 region is CASTTPVQGNYGYTF. CDR3 bases: TGTGCCAGCACCACACCGGTACAGGGGAACTATGGCTACACCTTC. The chain carries TRBV11-2 and TRBJ1-2; 7 positions match TRBD1. The CDR3 has 15 residues. Germline loops: CDR1 SGHAT, CDR2 FQNNGV. Germline trimming cut 7 bases from V and 2 bases from J; bases unmatched to any gene: 10. Filled out from reference TRBV11-2 and TRBJ1-2, the complete variable domain reads EAGVAQSPRYKIIEKRQSVAFWCNPISGHATLYWYQQILGQGPKLLIQFQNNGVVDDSQLPKDRFSAERLKGVDSTLKIQPAKLEDSAVYLCASTTPVQGNYGYTFGSGTRLTVV.

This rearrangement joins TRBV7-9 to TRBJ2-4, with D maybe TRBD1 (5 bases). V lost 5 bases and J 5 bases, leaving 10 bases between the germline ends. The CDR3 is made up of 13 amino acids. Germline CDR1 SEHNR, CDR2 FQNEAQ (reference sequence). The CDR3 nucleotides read TGTGCCAGCAGCACCTGGGGCCAAAACATTCAGTACTTC. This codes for CASSTWGQNIQYF.

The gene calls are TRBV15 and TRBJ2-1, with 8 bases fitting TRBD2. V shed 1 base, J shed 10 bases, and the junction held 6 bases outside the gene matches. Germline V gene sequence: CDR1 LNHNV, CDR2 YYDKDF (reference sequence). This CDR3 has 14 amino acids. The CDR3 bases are TGTGCCACCAGCAGAGTGGGGACTAGGAGGGAGCAGTTCTTC. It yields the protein CATSRVGTRREQFF.

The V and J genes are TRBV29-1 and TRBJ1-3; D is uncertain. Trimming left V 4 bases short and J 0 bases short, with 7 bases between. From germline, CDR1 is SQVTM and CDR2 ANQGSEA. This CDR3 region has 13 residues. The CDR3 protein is CSVAVGSGNTIYF. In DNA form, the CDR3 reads TGCAGCGTTGCGGTGGGCTCTGGAAACACCATATATTTT.

The CDR3 loop reads CASSLNNQPQHF. DNA for the CDR3: TGTGCCAGCAGCCTGAACAATCAGCCCCAGCATTTT. V is TRBV2 and J is TRBJ1-5, with D unresolved. The CDR3 is 12 amino acids. Trimming took 6 bases from V and 3 from J, leaving 6 bases between them. Germline CDR1 is SNHLY and CDR2 is FYNNEI.

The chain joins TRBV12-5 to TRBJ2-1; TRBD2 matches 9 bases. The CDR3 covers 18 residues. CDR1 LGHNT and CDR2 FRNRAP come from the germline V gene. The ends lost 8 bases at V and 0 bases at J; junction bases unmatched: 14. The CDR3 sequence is CASSGRLGGFRSYNEQFF. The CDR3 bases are TGTGCTAGTAGCGGGAGGCTAGGAGGTTTTCGCTCCTACAATGAGCAGTTCTTC.

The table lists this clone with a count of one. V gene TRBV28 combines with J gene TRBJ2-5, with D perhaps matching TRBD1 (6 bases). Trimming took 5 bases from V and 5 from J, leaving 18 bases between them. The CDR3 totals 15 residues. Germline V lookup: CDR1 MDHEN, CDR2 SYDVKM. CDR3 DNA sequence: TGTGCCAGCAGTCCTGGACAGAAACCCTCTGAGACCCAGTACTTC. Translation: CASSPGQKPSETQYF.

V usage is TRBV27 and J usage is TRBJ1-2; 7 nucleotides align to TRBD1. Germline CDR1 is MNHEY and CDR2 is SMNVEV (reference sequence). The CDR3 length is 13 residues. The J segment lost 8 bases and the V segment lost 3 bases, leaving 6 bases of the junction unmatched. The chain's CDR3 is CASSFRQGGGYTF. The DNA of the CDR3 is TGTGCCAGCAGTTTCCGACAGGGTGGCGGCTACACCTTC.

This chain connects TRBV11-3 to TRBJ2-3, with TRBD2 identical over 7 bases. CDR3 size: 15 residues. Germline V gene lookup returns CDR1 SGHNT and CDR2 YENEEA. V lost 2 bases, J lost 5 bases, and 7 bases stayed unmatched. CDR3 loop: CASSLRTGGEDTQYF. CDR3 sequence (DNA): TGTGCCAGCAGCTTAAGGACGGGAGGAGAAGATACGCAGTATTTT.

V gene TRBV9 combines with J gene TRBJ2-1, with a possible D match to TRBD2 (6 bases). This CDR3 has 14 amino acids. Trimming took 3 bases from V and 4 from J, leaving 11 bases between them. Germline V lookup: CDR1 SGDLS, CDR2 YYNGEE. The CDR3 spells CASSATSTYNEQFF. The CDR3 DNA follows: TGTGCCAGCAGCGCGACTAGTACGTACAATGAGCAGTTCTTC.

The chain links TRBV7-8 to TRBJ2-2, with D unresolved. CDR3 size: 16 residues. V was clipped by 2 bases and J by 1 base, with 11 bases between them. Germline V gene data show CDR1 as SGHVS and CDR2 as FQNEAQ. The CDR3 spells CASSLPVLLNTGELFF. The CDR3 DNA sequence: TGTGCCAGCAGCTTACCGGTACTACTGAACACCGGGGAGCTGTTTTTT.

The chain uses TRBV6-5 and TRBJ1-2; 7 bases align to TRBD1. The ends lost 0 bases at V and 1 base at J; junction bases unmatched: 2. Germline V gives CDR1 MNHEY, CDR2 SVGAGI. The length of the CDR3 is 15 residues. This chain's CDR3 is CASSYSGTDNYGYTF. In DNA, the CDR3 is TGTGCCAGCAGTTACTCCGGGACAGATAACTATGGCTACACCTTC.

CDR3 sequence reads: CASSEQQGAWNEAFF. CDR3 DNA: TGTGCCAGCAGTGAACAACAGGGGGCTTGGAATGAAGCTTTCTTT. This chain joins TRBV2 and TRBJ1-1; TRBD1 matches 9 bases. J lost 7 bases, V lost 2 bases, and 8 bases had no gene match. The CDR3 totals 15 residues. The germline CDR1 and CDR2 sequences are SNHLY and FYNNEI.

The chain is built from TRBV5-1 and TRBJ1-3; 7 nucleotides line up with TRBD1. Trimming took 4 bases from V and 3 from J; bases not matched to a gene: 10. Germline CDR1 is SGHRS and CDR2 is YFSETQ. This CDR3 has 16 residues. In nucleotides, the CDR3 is TGCGCCAGCAGCCCGGGGACAGCTCAGGGTGGAAACACCATATATTTT. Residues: CASSPGTAQGGNTIYF.

CDR3 region: CASSPLATTDTQYF. CDR3 sequence (DNA): TGTGCCAGCAGCCCACTAGCGACTACAGATACGCAGTATTTT. This chain uses TRBV7-3 with TRBJ2-3; TRBD2 agrees at 7 bases. The CDR3 has 14 amino acids. CDR1 is SGHTA and CDR2 is FQGTGA in the germline V gene. The V gene end was trimmed by 5 bases and the J gene end by 3 bases; junction bases not matched to a gene: 5.

The DNA for the CDR3 is TGTGCCAGCAGTTACTCCGGGGCGAGTAACTATGGCTACACCTTC. Amino acids: CASSYSGASNYGYTF. The rearrangement links TRBV6-5 to TRBJ1-2, with D perhaps TRBD1 (5 bases). The length of the CDR3 is 15 residues. V lost 0 bases and J 1 base, leaving 9 bases between the germline ends. CDR1 is MNHEY and CDR2 is SVGAGI in the germline V gene.

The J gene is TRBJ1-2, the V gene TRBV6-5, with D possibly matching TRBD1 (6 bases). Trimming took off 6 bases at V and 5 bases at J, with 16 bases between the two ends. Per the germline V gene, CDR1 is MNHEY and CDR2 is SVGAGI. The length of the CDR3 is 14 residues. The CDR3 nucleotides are TGTGCCAGCAGGCTCAGGGGCCTTTCATATGGCTACACCTTC. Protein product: CASRLRGLSYGYTF.